This T cell receptor (beta chain) derives from a study of Graves' ophthalmopathy and Graves' hyperthyroidism (dated by TCRdb to between 2018 and 2020). Context from the whole study: Peripheral blood was collected at initial diagnosis, before any treatment. In total, 135 blood samples were TCR-sequenced: fewer than 50 ophthalmopathy, under 85 hyperthyroidism and approximately 17 hyperthyroidism-to-ophthalmopathy patients. To tell Graves' ophthalmopathy apart from Graves' hyperthyroidism, and to predict which patients would progress to ophthalmopathy, the study relied on TCR beta repertoire signatures. Once sampling was done, hyperthyroidism patients were given methimazole at a starting dose of 30 mg daily, while ophthalmopathy patients were given high-dose intravenous methylprednisolone. For independent validation, a separate cohort was made up of fewer than 20 hyperthyroidism patients plus 17 patients who later progressed from hyperthyroidism to ophthalmopathy. The 100 or so discovery patients were divided at random into training and test sets in a 7:3 ratio. In several hyperthyroidism patients, the T-cell repertoire of thyroid tissue was compared with the T-cell repertoire of blood. To explore V-J signatures that distinguish ophthalmopathy from hyperthyroidism, a discovery set of more than 90 patients was enrolled, made up of under 50 with ophthalmopathy and some 60 with stable hyperthyroidism. Study-wide conclusions, independent of this receptor: Most expanded thyroid clonotypes with a frequency above 0.001 also appeared in blood, which suggests that blood repertoires may reflect the immune response in the thyroid. No statistical method was used to set the sample size in advance, and the investigators knew which group each participant was assigned to. The 13-signature model separated ophthalmopathy from stable hyperthyroidism with approximately 90% sensitivity and about 81% specificity in cross-validation, and 80%/75% in the test set. In validation, the model predicted ophthalmopathy progression with nearly 71% sensitivity and approximately 75% specificity; approximately 12 predicted patients were CT-confirmed with GO in a median of approximately six months.

A patient counted as having stable hyperthyroidism if there was no progression to ophthalmopathy within 18 months of follow-up. Hyperthyroidism patients were newly diagnosed, were aged 18 to 65 years, and had a disease duration under 2 months. Patients with other autoimmune diseases, uncontrolled infections, pregnancy or lactation were excluded from the study. Diagnosis relied on clinical symptoms, serum thyroxine, TRAb, thyroid ultrasound and orbital computed tomography. Using Ficoll-Paque density gradient centrifugation, PBMCs were isolated from less than 13 ml of fresh peripheral blood. Trizol reagent was used to extract the total RNA, and its quality was then checked on an Agilent 2100 Bioanalyzer. A few counts support this clonotype. This clone's antigen is unknown. Per-base qualities were not stored, and no clone one base away is much larger. TCR beta CDR3 regions were amplified from RNA transcripts for repertoire sequencing. A first-round RT-PCR used HTBI primers with the Qiagen OneStep RT-PCR kit, followed by a second-round multiplex PCR, size selection and purification. The libraries underwent paired-end sequencing with 100 bp reads on an Illumina HiSeq2000. In the paper's pipeline: SOAPnuke was used for read processing, and reads with adapters, uncalled bases, a mean Phred below 15, or no exact constant-primer or identifier match were discarded. COPE v1.2.5 was used to merge the high-quality paired reads. Each unique nucleotide sequence was treated as a clonotype, and MiTCR v1.1 was used to align the clonotypes to the IMGT TRB V, D and J references. The analysis was limited to V-J combinations with a frequency above 0.0001, which together covered over 99% of the repertoires. A TCR clonal expansion and chaos score per V-J combination was defined as the ratio of F50 clonal expansion to chaos observed in the TCRdist matrix. Features were reduced by Welch's t-statistics and random forest to some 13 V-J combinations, which fed a naive Bayes classifier. Thyroid-blood repertoire similarity was quantified with the Morisita-Horn index. TCRdb redid the processing of the public reads, applying fastp at Q25 and MiXCR, and retained in-frame beta chains. Every entry covers one CDR3 protein and lists the most common genes and DNA from its rows. TCRdb's processing, not the authors' own work, is the source of the V and J calls. In all, the sample holds under 800,000 distinct CDR3 sequences, and approximately 22% of those were seen once. More than 5.5% of the sample is taken by the ten largest.

CDR1 and CDR2, looked up from the germline V gene, are MGHRA and YSYEKL. V is pared back by 0 bases and J by 0 bases, with 21 bases lying between the germline termini. Spanning cysteine to phenylalanine, the CDR3 consists of 20 amino acids. Kept here is only the CDR3 DNA, which spans 60 bases and is read in frame from base 1. The sequence links TRBV4-1 to TRBJ1-5, with no reliable assignment of the D segment. The origin of this receptor is a woman between 18 and 30 years old with stable Graves' hyperthyroidism. Some clones in this sample may be carry-over from other donors' samples. Donor details come from another sample of the same person, matched by shared clones. Sequencing was carried out using peripheral blood. The CDR3 is CASSQEIGVLGPYSNQPQHF. At the DNA level, the sequence is TGCGCCAGCAGCCAAGAGATTGGCGTCCTAGGGCCTTATAGCAATCAGCCCCAGCATTTT.